Listed below are T cell receptor beta chains from one sample, sequenced in a study of cytomegalovirus exposure and HLA in healthy donors. Only in-frame clones appear in the TCRdb table, and some are missing; sequencing was by immunoSEQ multiplex PCR. In the table there are some 79,000 clones, around three fifths of which are singletons. Sequencing input: PBMCs. These receptors came from a woman aged 40-49 years in good health and CMV-seropositive. The CDR3 runs from the conserved cysteine through the conserved F or W. Fields, in order: CDR3 length, J gene, D gene, V gene, clone size, CDR3 DNA, CDR3 protein. A D gene is named only where the DNA matches it firmly. A row's size may be missing; if present it is once, few, many or a size class.

length: 15; J: TRBJ1-4; D: .; V: TRBV28; size: .; DNA: TGTGCCAGCAGTTTACTTCCAGGGGTGGAGGAAAAACTGTTTTTT; CDR3: CASSLLPGVEEKLFF
length: 15; J: TRBJ2-1; D: TRBD2; V: TRBV27; size: .; DNA: TGTGCCAGCAGTTTACGGCCTAGCGGTTACAATGAGCAGTTCTTC; CDR3: CASSLRPSGYNEQFF
length: 16; J: TRBJ2-1; D: TRBD2; V: TRBV18; size: .; DNA: TGTGCCAGCTCACGCTCACTAGCGGGCCTCTACAATGAGCAGTTCTTC; CDR3: CASSRSLAGLYNEQFF
length: 17; J: TRBJ2-4; D: .; V: TRBV4-3; size: .; DNA: TGCGCCAGCAGCCAAGCGGCCACAGGGAAGGCCAAAAACATTCAGTACTTC; CDR3: CASSQAATGKAKNIQYF
length: 15; J: TRBJ2-3; D: TRBD1; V: TRBV29-1; size: .; DNA: TGCAGCGGCAATACAGGGGGCGGTGGCACAGATACGCAGTATTTT; CDR3: CSGNTGGGGTDTQYF
length: 16; J: TRBJ2-7; D: TRBD1; V: TRBV5-1; size: .; DNA: TGCGCCAGCAGCCTTAGCCCCGGGACAGGGGGTTACGAGCAGTACTTC; CDR3: CASSLSPGTGGYEQYF
length: 16; J: TRBJ1-1; D: TRBD1; V: TRBV11-2; size: .; DNA: TGTGCCAGCAGCTCATCCCGGACAGGGGGGAACACTGAAGCTTTCTTT; CDR3: CASSSSRTGGNTEAFF
length: 15; J: TRBJ2-2; D: TRBD1; V: TRBV9; size: .; DNA: TGTGCCAGCAGCGTAGGGACAGGAGACACCGGGGAGCTGTTTTTT; CDR3: CASSVGTGDTGELFF
length: 17; J: TRBJ1-4; D: .; V: TRBV7-8; size: few; DNA: TGTGCCAGCAGCTTACTCCCGATTGGGGCGGCAAATGAAAAACTGTTTTTT; CDR3: CASSLLPIGAANEKLFF
length: 16; J: TRBJ2-1; D: TRBD2; V: TRBV6-1; size: once; DNA: TGTGCCAGCAGTGCACCGGGACTAGCGGGAGATGTTGAGCAGTTCTTC; CDR3: CASSAPGLAGDVEQFF
length: 14; J: TRBJ2-5; D: .; V: TRBV19; size: .; DNA: TGTGCCAGTAGTATAAGGGGTAGGGTTGAGACCCAGTACTTC; CDR3: CASSIRGRVETQYF
length: 16; J: TRBJ2-2; D: TRBD2; V: TRBV25-1; size: .; DNA: TGTGCCAGCAGTGAATATCTAGCGGGAGCGGTCGGGGAGCTGTTTTTT; CDR3: CASSEYLAGAVGELFF
length: 17; J: TRBJ2-1; D: TRBD2; V: TRBV4-3; size: .; DNA: TGCGCCAGCAGCCCCCAAGCGGGACTAGCGCTTTACAATGAGCAGTTCTTC; CDR3: CASSPQAGLALYNEQFF
length: 14; J: TRBJ1-1; D: .; V: TRBV2; size: .; DNA: TGTGCCAGCAGTGAAGCGCTGGCTAACACTGAAGCTTTCTTT; CDR3: CASSEALANTEAFF
length: 15; J: TRBJ2-2; D: TRBD2; V: TRBV28; size: .; DNA: TGTGCCAGCAGTTTATGGGGGAGGGGTCGCGGGGAGCTGTTTTTT; CDR3: CASSLWGRGRGELFF
length: 15; J: TRBJ1-5; D: .; V: TRBV6-1; size: .; DNA: TGTGCCAGCAACTCATACGTGGAGTTCCGGGAGCCCCAGCATTTT; CDR3: CASNSYVEFREPQHF
length: 13; J: TRBJ1-2; D: .; V: TRBV19; size: .; DNA: TGTGCCAGTAACTTGCGGGCTAACTATGGCTACACCTTC; CDR3: CASNLRANYGYTF
length: 14; J: TRBJ2-5; D: TRBD1; V: TRBV5-4; size: .; DNA: TGTGCCAGCAGCGGGACAGGGGGCGGGAGAACCCAGTACTTC; CDR3: CASSGTGGGRTQYF
length: 14; J: TRBJ2-3; D: .; V: TRBV11-2; size: .; DNA: TGTGCCAGCAGCTTTACGGGGGGCACAGATACGCAGTATTTT; CDR3: CASSFTGGTDTQYF
length: 15; J: TRBJ1-1; D: TRBD1; V: TRBV7-9; size: .; DNA: TGTGCCAGCAGCTCGGACAGGGTCTGGAACACTGAAGCTTTCTTT; CDR3: CASSSDRVWNTEAFF
length: 15; J: TRBJ2-7; D: TRBD2; V: TRBV4-3; size: .; DNA: TGCGCCAGCAGCCAAGCGCCTAGCGGAAGCTACGAGCAGTACTTC; CDR3: CASSQAPSGSYEQYF
length: 14; J: TRBJ1-1; D: TRBD1; V: TRBV28; size: .; DNA: TGTGCCAGCAGTTTCCCACAGGGGTCCACTGAAGCTTTCTTT; CDR3: CASSFPQGSTEAFF
length: 15; J: TRBJ2-5; D: .; V: TRBV27; size: .; DNA: TGTGCCAGCAGTCAAAGCGGTTCCTCCCCAAAGACCCAGTACTTC; CDR3: CASSQSGSSPKTQYF
length: 14; J: TRBJ1-5; D: .; V: TRBV7-9; size: .; DNA: TGTGCCAGCAGCTTAGGGCAGGGAGGGCAGCCCCAGCATTTT; CDR3: CASSLGQGGQPQHF
length: 13; J: TRBJ1-5; D: TRBD1; V: TRBV29-1; size: .; DNA: TGCAGCGCGCGGACAGGGGGCGATCAGCCCCAGCATTTT; CDR3: CSARTGGDQPQHF
length: 13; J: TRBJ2-3; D: .; V: TRBV6-4; size: .; DNA: TGTGCCAGCAGTGAGGCCGGGACAGATACGCAGTATTTT; CDR3: CASSEAGTDTQYF
length: 15; J: TRBJ2-2; D: .; V: TRBV6-4; size: .; DNA: TGTGCCAGCAGTGACCCCGTGAACGGCACCGGGGAGCTGTTTTTT; CDR3: CASSDPVNGTGELFF
length: 14; J: TRBJ2-3; D: TRBD1; V: TRBV7-9; size: few; DNA: TGTGCCAGCAGCTCCAGGGGGCGGGTAGATACGCAGTATTTT; CDR3: CASSSRGRVDTQYF
length: 15; J: TRBJ2-7; D: .; V: TRBV4-1; size: .; DNA: TGCGCCAGCAGCCAAGATTATGGCGGCCCCTACGAGCAGTACTTC; CDR3: CASSQDYGGPYEQYF
length: 13; J: TRBJ1-3; D: TRBD1; V: TRBV28; size: .; DNA: TGTGCCAGCAGCCTGACAGGGGGCAACACCATATATTTT; CDR3: CASSLTGGNTIYF
length: 17; J: TRBJ1-1; D: .; V: TRBV11-2; size: .; DNA: TGTGCCAGCCAAACACTCCCAAGGTACCCCAGGGGCACTGAAGCTTTCTTT; CDR3: CASQTLPRYPRGTEAFF
length: 14; J: TRBJ1-5; D: TRBD1; V: TRBV10-3; size: .; DNA: TGTGCCATCAGTCGGACAGGTGGCAATCAGCCCCAGCATTTT; CDR3: CAISRTGGNQPQHF
length: 15; J: TRBJ1-5; D: .; V: TRBV28; size: few; DNA: TGTGCCAGCAATTCTCAAAGACAGGTTCGACAGCCCCAGCATTTT; CDR3: CASNSQRQVRQPQHF
length: 15; J: TRBJ2-3; D: .; V: TRBV28; size: few; DNA: TGTGCCAGCAGTTTAAAGGCGGATAGCACAGATACGCAGTATTTT; CDR3: CASSLKADSTDTQYF
length: 20; J: TRBJ2-3; D: TRBD2; V: TRBV7-6; size: .; DNA: TGTGCCAGCAGCTTAGGGTGGGACTACTCAGGATCTTCTAGCACAGATACGCAGTATTTT; CDR3: CASSLGWDYSGSSSTDTQYF
length: 15; J: TRBJ2-5; D: .; V: TRBV28; size: few; DNA: TGTGCCAGCAGTGGAGGGGGCGGGCTCCAAGAGACCCAGTACTTC; CDR3: CASSGGGGLQETQYF
length: 15; J: TRBJ2-5; D: .; V: TRBV7-6; size: few; DNA: TGTGCCAGCAGCTTAGCGCTTAGGAGGCAAGAGACCCAGTACTTC; CDR3: CASSLALRRQETQYF
length: 16; J: TRBJ2-3; D: TRBD2; V: TRBV4-3; size: .; DNA: TGCGCCAGCAGCCAAGAGGCTAGCGGAGACACAGATACGCAGTATTTT; CDR3: CASSQEASGDTDTQYF
length: 15; J: TRBJ2-1; D: .; V: TRBV29-1; size: .; DNA: TGCAGCGTTGCGTGGGGGGATTTTCAAGGCGCTGAGCAGTTCTTC; CDR3: CSVAWGDFQGAEQFF
length: 17; J: TRBJ2-7; D: .; V: TRBV27; size: .; DNA: TGTGCCAGCAGTTTACAGGGGTCGACCTCGGCGGCCTACGAGCAGTACTTC; CDR3: CASSLQGSTSAAYEQYF
length: 14; J: TRBJ2-3; D: .; V: TRBV5-8; size: .; DNA: TGTGCCAGCAGCTTGGCCCTGAGCACAGATACGCAGTATTTT; CDR3: CASSLALSTDTQYF
length: 12; J: TRBJ2-5; D: .; V: TRBV7-9; size: .; DNA: TGTTCCAGCAGCTTAGGAGAGGAGACCCAGTACTTC; CDR3: CSSSLGEETQYF
length: 15; J: TRBJ2-5; D: TRBD2; V: TRBV5-6; size: .; DNA: TGTGCCAGCAGCTTGGTTGGACTAGGCCAAGAGACCCAGTACTTC; CDR3: CASSLVGLGQETQYF
length: 15; J: TRBJ2-1; D: TRBD2; V: TRBV6-4; size: .; DNA: TGTGCCAGCAGTGACGTGACTAGCGGGAAGAATGAGCAGTTCTTC; CDR3: CASSDVTSGKNEQFF
length: 12; J: TRBJ2-6; D: TRBD1; V: TRBV30; size: .; DNA: TGTGCCAGCGACAGGGTCGCCAACGTCCTGACTTTC; CDR3: CASDRVANVLTF